This T cell receptor beta chain is from a study of cytomegalovirus exposure and HLA in healthy donors. Study-level points and caveats: Later analysis placed DRB1 highest and HLA-C lowest in TCR association rates, which differed by HLA locus.

As regards this clone: Its antigen is still unknown.

In the PCR, 60 Vbeta and 13 Jbeta primers were used. The data were produced by immunoSEQ multiplex PCR, yet TCRdb's version contains in-frame clones alone and is incomplete. The top ten hold around 6.6% of the sample, which has around 130,000 clones, roughly 74% seen once. CDR1 SGHVS and CDR2 FQNEAQ come from the germline V gene. V lost 6 bases and J lost 1; bases outside the gene matches: 4. The length of the CDR3 is 14 residues. This chain uses TRBV7-8 with TRBJ2-7, with TRBD2 matching 9 bases. The sequence was collected from a man aged 40-49 years in good health and CMV-seropositive. Sequencing was performed on PBMCs. CDR3 sequence reads: CASRGGLASYEQYF. CDR3 in DNA: TGTGCCAGCAGAGGCGGACTAGCGTCCTACGAGCAGTACTTC.